The 29 T cell receptor beta chains below all came from one sample that was sequenced in a study of blood T cell repertoires in COVID-19. TCRdb keeps only in-frame clones here, not all; method: immunoSEQ multiplex PCR. Among approximately 280,000 clones listed, around nine tenths were seen once. The sequenced sample consisted of PBMCs or T cells enriched from blood (not recorded which). These receptors were collected from a woman aged 18-30 years who had recovered from COVID-19.

This sequence joins TRBV7-2 and TRBJ1-5; D possibly corresponds to TRBD1 (6 bases). The CDR3 has 15 amino acids. V lost 2 bases and J lost 4, with 12 bases in between. In germline, CDR1 is SGHTA, CDR2 FQGNSA. The CDR3 region has the DNA TGTGCCAGCAGCTTAACAGGGATGGTTAATCAGCCCCAGCATTTT. Its protein is CASSLTGMVNQPQHF.

The chain uses TRBV5-1 and TRBJ1-1, with D hard to call. This CDR3 has 16 amino acids. Trimming left V 1 base short and J 2 bases short, with 15 bases between. Germline V gives CDR1 SGHRS, CDR2 YFSETQ. The CDR3 sequence: CASSLMGAGQNTEAFF. In DNA form, the CDR3 reads TGCGCCAGCAGCTTGATGGGTGCGGGCCAAAACACTGAAGCTTTCTTT. The whole variable domain, filled in from reference TRBV5-1 and TRBJ1-1, reads KAGVTQTPRYLIKTRGQQVTLSCSPISGHRSVSWYQQTPGQGLQFLFEYFSETQRNKGNFPGRFSGRQFSNSRSEMNVSTLELGDSALYLCASSLMGAGQNTEAFFGQGTRLTVV.

The chain couples TRBV5-8 to TRBJ2-3; 12 bases fit TRBD2. This CDR3 has 18 residues. V trimming: 3 bases; J trimming: 6 bases; junction bases outside the gene matches: 14. CDR1 and CDR2 (germline): SGHTS, YDEGEE. CDR3 in amino acids: CASSSGVGLAGFLDTQYF. CDR3 DNA sequence: TGTGCCAGCAGCTCCGGGGTAGGACTAGCGGGGTTTTTGGATACGCAGTATTTT.

This clone was seen a few times. The rearrangement uses TRBV20-1 and TRBJ1-2, with 7 bases that match TRBD1. V lost 4 bases to trimming and J lost 14 bases; unmatched junction nucleotides: 10. This CDR3 spans 11 amino acids. Germline CDR1 reads DFQATT; CDR2 reads SNEGSKA (reference sequence). The CDR3 region is CSATDRASATF. DNA of the CDR3: TGCAGTGCTACAGACAGGGCTTCTGCAACCTTC.

This chain joins TRBV27 and TRBJ1-1; possibly TRBD1 for D (5 bases). The V end was cut by 4 bases, the J end by 10 bases, with 16 bases between. The germline gives CDR1 MNHEY, CDR2 SMNVEV (reference sequence). The CDR3 extends over 13 amino acids. The CDR3 DNA reads TGTGCCAGCAGTTCGGGACTCGGGAACGGAGCTTTCTTT. The encoded protein is CASSSGLGNGAFF.

V usage is TRBV30 and J usage is TRBJ2-1; 10 bases are shared with TRBD1. CDR3 length equals 15 residues. The trim removed 2 bases at V and 2 bases at J, leaving 3 bases unmatched. Germline CDR1 is GTSNPN and CDR2 is SVGIG (reference sequence). For the CDR3, the DNA is TGTGCCTGGAGTACCGACAGGGGGCCCTACAATGAGCAGTTCTTC. This sequence encodes CAWSTDRGPYNEQFF.

The V gene is TRBV10-1, the J gene TRBJ2-3; D is ambiguous. The CDR3 is 12 residues long. With 5 bases removed from V and 1 base from J, the gap between germline ends came to 4 bases. The germline V gene has CDR1 WNHNN and CDR2 SYGVQD (reference sequence). The CDR3 DNA is TGCGCCAGCAGTCAGGGCACAGATACGCAGTATTTT. Translation gives CASSQGTDTQYF.

The chain couples TRBV5-6 to TRBJ1-1, with no clear D. Between the trimmed V and J ends, which lost 5 bases and 1 base, there was a span of 21 bases. Germline lookup yields CDR1 SGHDT and CDR2 YYEEEE. The CDR3 has 17 amino acids. In nucleotides, the CDR3 is TGTGCCAGCAGTACACTAAAAGTTAGGGCGGGGAACACTGAAGCTTTCTTT. Translation: CASSTLKVRAGNTEAFF.

The chain links TRBV9 to TRBJ2-7, with TRBD2 matching 8 bases. CDR3 length: 16 residues. Per the germline V gene, CDR1 is SGDLS and CDR2 is YYNGEE. Trimming cost V 10 bases and J 2 bases; bases outside gene matches: 17. The CDR3 protein is CAGEPSRGGGPYEQYF. CDR3 DNA sequence: TGTGCCGGAGAACCCTCTCGGGGGGGCGGGCCCTACGAGCAGTACTTC.

The chain combines TRBV5-4 with TRBJ2-1; 7 positions agree with TRBD2. Germline loops: CDR1 SGHNT, CDR2 YYREEE (reference sequence). This CDR3 has 16 amino acids. V was pared by 6 bases and J by 2 bases, with 11 bases of the junction left unmatched. The CDR3 region is CASKPRASGPYNEQFF. The CDR3 region has the DNA TGTGCCAGCAAGCCTCGGGCTAGCGGACCCTACAATGAGCAGTTCTTC.

The chain employs TRBV19 and TRBJ1-1; D is uncertain. The CDR3 runs to 11 residues. The V end lost 7 bases, the J end lost 10 bases, and 13 bases lay between the germline ends. The germline V gene encodes CDR1 LNHDA and CDR2 SQIVND (reference sequence). CDR3 amino acids: CASNIGKRAFF. The CDR3 DNA reads as TGTGCCAGTAATATCGGGAAGCGAGCTTTCTTT.

The V gene is TRBV5-4, the J gene TRBJ1-1; D not certain. Germline V CDR1 and CDR2: SGHNT, YYREEE (reference sequence). This CDR3 comprises 18 residues. V lost 4 bases, J lost 2 bases, and 24 bases lay in between. The CDR3 coding sequence is TGTGCCAGCAGCCCAATTGGGTCGGGGAGCCTATTCAACACTGAAGCTTTCTTT. Amino acid sequence: CASSPIGSGSLFNTEAFF. The full variable domain, in which reference TRBV5-4 and TRBJ1-1 provide the parts outside the CDR3, is ETGVTQSPTHLIKTRGQQVTLRCSSQSGHNTVSWYQQALGQGPQFIFQYYREEENGRGNFPPRFSGLQFPNYSSELNVNALELDDSALYLCASSPIGSGSLFNTEAFFGQGTRLTVV.

For this clone: Within the sample, other DNA sequences also encode this same CDR3. The rearrangement joins TRBV28 to TRBJ1-5; possibly TRBD1 for D (6 bases). V dropped 6 bases and J dropped 1 base, with 13 bases sitting between them. The CDR3 sequence is 15 residues long. Per germline, CDR1 MDHEN and CDR2 SYDVKM. The CDR3 is CASSPNRESNQPQHF. The CDR3 DNA sequence: TGTGCCAGCAGCCCAAACAGGGAAAGCAATCAGCCCCAGCATTTT. The whole variable domain, remainder taken from reference TRBV28 and TRBJ1-5, is DVKVTQSSRYLVKRTGEKVFLECVQDMDHENMFWYRQDPGLGLRLIYFSYDVKMKEKGDIPEGYSVSREKKERFSLILESASTNQTSMYLCASSPNRESNQPQHFGDGTRLSIL.

V and J are TRBV27 and TRBJ1-6; 9 bases map to TRBD1. Germline V lookup: CDR1 MNHEY, CDR2 SMNVEV (reference sequence). The CDR3 length is 15 residues. V was clipped by 6 bases and J by 9 bases; unmatched bases: 9. The CDR3 is CASSHTGTGSSPLHF. The CDR3 DNA reads TGTGCCAGCAGCCATACCGGGACAGGGAGTTCACCCCTCCACTTT.

V is TRBV29-1 and J is TRBJ2-1, with 10 bases fitting TRBD1. Trimming at V came to 4 bases and at J to 14 bases, leaving 8 bases not matched to a gene. CDR3 length: 12 residues. Germline V gives CDR1 SQVTM, CDR2 ANQGSEA. In DNA, the CDR3 is TGCAGCGTTGGGACAGGGGGAGGAAGAAAGTTCTTC. Encoded protein: CSVGTGGGRKFF.

This clone showed up just once. The J gene is TRBJ1-1, the V gene TRBV10-2; 7 positions agree with TRBD1. Germline-derived CDR1 and CDR2 are WSHSY and SAAADI. V lost 5 bases and J lost 4; bases outside the gene matches: 4. The CDR3 extends over 13 amino acids. CDR3 region: CASSFSGGTEAFF. The CDR3 nucleotides are TGCGCCAGCAGTTTTTCAGGGGGCACTGAAGCTTTCTTT.

The chain employs TRBV5-1 and TRBJ1-2; no firm D call. Germline V gene sequence: CDR1 SGHRS, CDR2 YFSETQ. The CDR3 extends over 19 amino acids. V was trimmed by 0 bases and J by 9 bases, leaving 30 bases between them. Here the CDR3 reads CASSLDGRAWGVSANSYTF. Written as DNA, the CDR3 is TGCGCCAGCAGCTTGGATGGGAGGGCCTGGGGAGTTTCGGCAAATAGCTACACCTTC.

The chain couples TRBV20-1 to TRBJ2-7, with D possibly matching TRBD2 (5 bases). Germline V CDR1 and CDR2: DFQATT, SNEGSKA (reference sequence). The CDR3 length is 10 residues. V was trimmed by 6 bases and J by 2 bases, leaving 5 bases between them. The CDR3 sequence is CSAGTYEQYF. DNA of the CDR3: TGCAGTGCCGGGACCTACGAGCAGTACTTC.

The count of this clone is one. The CDR3 DNA reads TGTGCCAGTAGTGGACAGGAAAAACTGTTTTTT. This encodes CASSGQEKLFF. This chain uses TRBV19 with TRBJ1-4, with D maybe TRBD1 (6 bases). The germline V and J ends were trimmed by 5 bases and 8 bases, with 6 bases remaining between them. CDR1 LNHDA and CDR2 SQIVND come from the germline V gene (reference sequence). There are 11 residues in the CDR3.

This chain uses TRBV27 with TRBJ1-5, with TRBD1 as a possible D gene (5 bases). Germline values: CDR1 MNHEY, CDR2 SMNVEV (reference sequence). The germline V and J ends were trimmed by 3 bases and 1 base, with 10 bases remaining between them. This CDR3 spans 15 amino acids. For the CDR3, the DNA is TGTGCCAGCAGTTTCCCAGACAGAAGCAATCAGCCCCAGCATTTT. It encodes CASSFPDRSNQPQHF.

This clone was seen just once. The chain couples TRBV30 to TRBJ2-7; D gene uncertain. CDR3 length: 13 residues. Trimming stripped 4 bases from V and 2 bases from J, with 12 bases between. CDR1 GTSNPN and CDR2 SVGIG come from the germline V gene (reference sequence). In nucleotides, the CDR3 is TGTGCCTGGACCCCCGACTCACCCTACGAGCAGTACTTC. Residues: CAWTPDSPYEQYF. Supplemented by reference TRBV30 and TRBJ2-7, the full variable domain reads SQTIHQWPATLVQPVGSPLSLECTVEGTSNPNLYWYRQAAGRGLQLLFYSVGIGQISSEVPQNLSASRPQDRQFILSSKKLLLSDSGFYLCAWTPDSPYEQYFGPGTRLTVT.

The genes are TRBV29-1 and TRBJ2-3; D uncertain. Germline CDR1 SQVTM, CDR2 ANQGSEA. This CDR3 comprises 10 residues. The germline V and J ends were trimmed by 7 bases and 6 bases, with 8 bases remaining between them. CDR3 amino acids: CSGLEDTQYF. In DNA form, the CDR3 reads TGCAGCGGTCTGGAGGATACGCAGTATTTT.

The chain recombines TRBV5-5 with TRBJ2-3; 11 bases fit TRBD2. J lost 4 bases, V lost 3 bases, and 4 bases had no gene match. The CDR3 runs to 15 residues. Germline CDR1 is SGHKS and CDR2 is YYEKEE (reference sequence). CDR3 residues: CASSSPGLAADTQYF. The CDR3 nucleotides are TGTGCCAGCAGCTCCCCGGGACTAGCGGCAGATACGCAGTATTTT.

The chain links TRBV5-4 to TRBJ2-1; 10 bases are shared with TRBD2. The V gene end was trimmed by 4 bases and the J gene end by 4 bases; junction bases not matched to a gene: 8. There are 16 residues in the CDR3. Germline V CDR1 and CDR2: SGHNT, YYREEE (reference sequence). The CDR3 loop reads CASSPLKREGYNEQFF. The CDR3 region has the DNA TGTGCCAGCAGCCCACTTAAGCGGGAGGGTTACAATGAGCAGTTCTTC.

The chain carries TRBV27 and TRBJ1-2, with 8 bases that match TRBD1. V lost 0 bases to trimming and J lost 7 bases; unmatched junction nucleotides: 7. This CDR3 is 15 amino acids long. CDR1 MNHEY and CDR2 SMNVEV come from the germline V gene (reference sequence). CDR3 sequence: CASSLSAQGTGGYTF. CDR3 in DNA: TGTGCCAGCAGTTTATCAGCCCAGGGGACAGGTGGCTACACCTTC.

V is TRBV5-1 and J is TRBJ2-2; the match to TRBD2 covers 15 bases. Unmatched junction bases numbered 10, after V lost 6 bases and J lost 4 bases. From germline, CDR1 is SGHRS and CDR2 YFSETQ. The CDR3 extends over 18 amino acids. CDR3 nucleotides: TGCGCCAGCACCACCCACCGGGGACTAGCGGGAGGCACCGGGGAGCTGTTTTTT. Its protein is CASTTHRGLAGGTGELFF. The full variable domain, completed using reference TRBV5-1 and TRBJ2-2, is KAGVTQTPRYLIKTRGQQVTLSCSPISGHRSVSWYQQTPGQGLQFLFEYFSETQRNKGNFPGRFSGRQFSNSRSEMNVSTLELGDSALYLCASTTHRGLAGGTGELFFGEGSRLTVL.

This clone was detected once. The chain couples TRBV29-1 to TRBJ2-1, with 11 bases lining up with TRBD2. J was trimmed by 6 bases and V by 4 bases; bases with no gene match: 11. Per germline, CDR1 SQVTM and CDR2 ANQGSEA. The CDR3 contains 16 residues. This CDR3 reads CSVADTSGSGGNEQFF. The CDR3 region has the DNA TGCAGCGTTGCGGATACTAGCGGGAGTGGGGGCAATGAGCAGTTCTTC.

The chain employs TRBV5-1 and TRBJ2-2; D perhaps matches TRBD2 (5 bases). Germline CDR1 reads SGHRS; CDR2 reads YFSETQ. The CDR3 is 13 amino acids. The ends were cut back, 5 bases at V and 2 bases at J, with 7 bases in the middle. CDR3 residues: CASRGENTGELFF. The DNA for the CDR3 is TGCGCCAGCAGGGGAGAAAACACCGGGGAGCTGTTTTTT.

The chain carries TRBV12-5 and TRBJ1-2; the match to TRBD1 covers 9 bases. V lost 1 base, J lost 3 bases, and 3 bases stayed unmatched. The CDR3 runs 15 residues. The germline V gene has CDR1 LGHNT and CDR2 FRNRAP. The CDR3 here is CASGLGTGDHYGYTF. CDR3 coding DNA: TGTGCTAGTGGTTTGGGGACAGGGGATCACTATGGCTACACCTTC.